This is a list of T cell receptor beta chains from one sample in a study of T cells after posttransplantation cyclophosphamide. The table came from immunoSEQ multiplex PCR; TCRdb's copy has only in-frame clones and leaves some out. The top ten clones hold about 27% of a sample with roughly 9,900 clones, around 87% of them seen once. The specimen comprised PBMCs, sampled after an allogeneic stem cell transplant with a calcineurin inhibitor and methotrexate. The receptors shown here come from a young adult male patient who received an allogeneic stem cell transplant from an unrelated donor, was CMV-positive, and had no GVHD. Some T cells may originate from the graft donor. Each CDR3 is given with its conserved first and last residue. A D gene is named only where the DNA matches it firmly. The size of a clone is reported for some rows only, either as once, few or many, or as a class for expanded clones.

>TRBV5-4|.|TRBD2|TRBJ2-5
CASSLAGGRGETQYF
TGTGCCAGCAGCTTGGCCGGGGGGAGAGGGGAGACCCAGTACTTC
>TRBV5-6|once|.|TRBJ2-7
CASSFGPTSGREQYF
TGTGCCAGCAGCTTTGGCCCCACCTCGGGGAGAGAGCAGTACTTC
>TRBV7-6|.|TRBD2|TRBJ2-7
CASSLAILAGGYEQYF
TGTGCCAGCAGCTTAGCGATCCTAGCGGGGGGCTACGAGCAGTACTTC
>TRBV9|.|.|TRBJ1-1
CASSVGWVDSSDTEAFF
TGTGCCAGCAGCGTAGGATGGGTGGACAGTTCGGACACTGAAGCTTTCTTT
>TRBV11-1|.|TRBD2|TRBJ2-3
CASSLRGEGPDTQYF
TGTGCCAGCAGCTTGCGTGGGGAGGGCCCAGATACGCAGTATTTT
>TRBV21-1|.|.|TRBJ2-2
CASSAGLAGGPDGELFF
TGTGCCAGCAGCGCAGGACTAGCGGGAGGGCCGGACGGGGAGCTGTTTTTT
>TRBV19|.|TRBD1|TRBJ2-5
CASSLQGWETQYF
TGTGCCAGTAGCTTACAGGGGTGGGAGACCCAGTACTTC
>TRBV5-1|.|.|TRBJ2-1
CASSLSTEQFF
TGCGCCAGCAGCTTGAGCACTGAGCAGTTCTTC
>TRBV25-1|.|.|TRBJ2-3
CALGGDTQYF
TGTGCCCTAGGCGGAGATACGCAGTATTTT
>TRBV2|.|TRBD2|TRBJ2-1
CASRQLAGAPEQFF
TGTGCCAGCAGACAACTAGCGGGAGCTCCTGAGCAGTTCTTC
>TRBV6-6|large|.|TRBJ2-1
CASSHDLEGEQFF
TGTGCCAGCAGTCACGATCTGGAGGGGGAGCAGTTCTTC
>TRBV5-1|.|TRBD2|TRBJ2-5
CASLPGKIAGGIQETQYF
TGCGCCAGCTTGCCAGGGAAGATAGCGGGAGGGATACAAGAGACCCAGTACTTC
>TRBV9|.|TRBD1|TRBJ2-7
CASSVDDGGTGAYEQYF
TGTGCCAGCAGCGTAGATGATGGTGGGACAGGGGCCTACGAGCAGTACTTC